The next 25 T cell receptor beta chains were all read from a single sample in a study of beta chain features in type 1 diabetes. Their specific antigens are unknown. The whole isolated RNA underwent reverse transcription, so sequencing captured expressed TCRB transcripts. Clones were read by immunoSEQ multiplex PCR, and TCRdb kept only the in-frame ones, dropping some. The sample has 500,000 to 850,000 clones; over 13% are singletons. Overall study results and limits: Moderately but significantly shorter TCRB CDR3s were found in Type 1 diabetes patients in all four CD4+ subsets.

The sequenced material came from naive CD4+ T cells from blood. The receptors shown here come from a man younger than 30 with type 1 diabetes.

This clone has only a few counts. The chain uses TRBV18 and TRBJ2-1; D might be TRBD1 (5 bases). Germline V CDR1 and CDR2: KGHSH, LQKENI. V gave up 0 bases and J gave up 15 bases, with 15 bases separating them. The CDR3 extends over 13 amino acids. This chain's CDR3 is CASSPPSEGAPFF. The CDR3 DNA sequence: TGTGCCAGCTCACCACCGAGTGAAGGGGCACCGTTCTTC.

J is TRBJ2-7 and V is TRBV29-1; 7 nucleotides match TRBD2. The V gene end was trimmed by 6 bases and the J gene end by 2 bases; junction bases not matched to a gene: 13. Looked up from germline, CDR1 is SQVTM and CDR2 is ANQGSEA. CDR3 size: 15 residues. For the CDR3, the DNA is TGCAGCGTACCCGCTTTTGCGGGAGCCGCCTACGAGCAGTACTTC. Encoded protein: CSVPAFAGAAYEQYF.

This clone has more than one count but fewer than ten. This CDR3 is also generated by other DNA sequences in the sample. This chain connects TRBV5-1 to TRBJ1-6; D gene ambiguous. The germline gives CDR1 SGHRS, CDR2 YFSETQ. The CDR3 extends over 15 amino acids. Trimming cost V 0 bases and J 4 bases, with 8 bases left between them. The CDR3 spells CASSLESSYNSPLHF. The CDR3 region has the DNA TGCGCCAGCAGCTTGGAAAGTTCGTATAATTCACCCCTCCACTTT. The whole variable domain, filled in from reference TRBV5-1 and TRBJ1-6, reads KAGVTQTPRYLIKTRGQQVTLSCSPISGHRSVSWYQQTPGQGLQFLFEYFSETQRNKGNFPGRFSGRQFSNSRSEMNVSTLELGDSALYLCASSLESSYNSPLHFGNGTRLTVT.

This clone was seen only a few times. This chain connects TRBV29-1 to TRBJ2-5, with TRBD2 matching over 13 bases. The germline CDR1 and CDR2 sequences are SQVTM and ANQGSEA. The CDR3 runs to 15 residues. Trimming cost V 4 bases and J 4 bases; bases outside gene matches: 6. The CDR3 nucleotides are TGCAGCGTTGGGATGGGACTAGCGGGAAGAGAGACCCAGTACTTC. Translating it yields CSVGMGLAGRETQYF. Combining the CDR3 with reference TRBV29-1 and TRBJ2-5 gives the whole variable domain SAVISQKPSRDICQRGTSLTIQCQVDSQVTMMFWYRQQPGQSLTLIATANQGSEATYESGFVIDKFPISRPNLTFSTLTVSNMSPEDSSIYLCSVGMGLAGRETQYFGPGTRLLVL.

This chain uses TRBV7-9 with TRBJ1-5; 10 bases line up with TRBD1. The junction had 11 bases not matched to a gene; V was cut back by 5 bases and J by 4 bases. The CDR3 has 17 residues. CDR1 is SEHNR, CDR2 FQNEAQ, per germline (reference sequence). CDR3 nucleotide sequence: TGTGCCAGCAGCCCAAGTTGGGCGGACAGGGGGAATCAGCCCCAGCATTTT. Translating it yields CASSPSWADRGNQPQHF.

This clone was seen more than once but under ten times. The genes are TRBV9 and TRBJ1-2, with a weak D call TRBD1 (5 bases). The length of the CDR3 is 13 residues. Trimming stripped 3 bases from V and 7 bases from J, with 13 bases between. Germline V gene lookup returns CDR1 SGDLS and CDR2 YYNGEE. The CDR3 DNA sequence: TGTGCCAGCAGCGATCTCCGCCAGGGTGGCTACACCTTC. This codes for CASSDLRQGGYTF.

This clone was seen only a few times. DNA for the CDR3: TGTGCCAGTGTTAGGGGACAGGGCCGCAATCAGCCCCAGCATTTT. Translation: CASVRGQGRNQPQHF. This rearrangement joins TRBV2 to TRBJ1-5; 9 nucleotides agree with TRBD1. Unmatched junction bases numbered 8, after V lost 9 bases and J lost 2 bases. The CDR3 loop spans 15 amino acids. Germline V gives CDR1 SNHLY, CDR2 FYNNEI.

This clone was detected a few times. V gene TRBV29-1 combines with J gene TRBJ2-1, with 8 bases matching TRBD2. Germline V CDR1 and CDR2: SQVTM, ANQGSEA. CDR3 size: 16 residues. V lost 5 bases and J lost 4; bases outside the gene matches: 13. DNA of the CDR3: TGCAGCGTTACGGGGGAGTACGGGACTAGTTACAATGAGCAGTTCTTC. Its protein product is CSVTGEYGTSYNEQFF.

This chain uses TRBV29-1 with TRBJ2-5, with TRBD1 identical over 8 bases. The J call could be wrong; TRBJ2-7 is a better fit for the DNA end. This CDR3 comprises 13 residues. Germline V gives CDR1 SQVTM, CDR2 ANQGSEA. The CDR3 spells CSVADRGSYEQYF. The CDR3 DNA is TGCAGCGTAGCCGACAGGGGATCCTACGAGCAGTACTTC.

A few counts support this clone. CDR3 in amino acids: CAWRNTGELFF. The CDR3 nucleotides are TGTGCCTGGAGAAACACCGGGGAGCTGTTTTTT. The chain combines TRBV30 with TRBJ2-2; D ambiguous. The CDR3 runs to 11 residues. V lost 3 bases and J lost 2, with 1 base in between. Germline assignment: CDR1 GTSNPN and CDR2 SVGIG (reference sequence).

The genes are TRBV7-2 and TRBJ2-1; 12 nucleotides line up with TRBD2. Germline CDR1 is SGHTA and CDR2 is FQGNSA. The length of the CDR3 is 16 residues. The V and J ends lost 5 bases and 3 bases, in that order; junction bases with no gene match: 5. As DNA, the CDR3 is TGTGCCAGCAGCCCCTGGACTAGCGGGGTCTACAATGAGCAGTTCTTC. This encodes CASSPWTSGVYNEQFF.

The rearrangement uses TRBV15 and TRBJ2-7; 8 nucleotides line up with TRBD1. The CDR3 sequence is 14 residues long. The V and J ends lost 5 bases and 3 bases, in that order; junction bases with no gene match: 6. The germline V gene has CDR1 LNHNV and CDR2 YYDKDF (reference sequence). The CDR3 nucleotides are TGTGCCACCAGCGCCCGACAGGGGAGCTACGAGCAGTACTTC. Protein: CATSARQGSYEQYF.

The CDR3 region is CASSPVRGGRKDNEQFF. CDR3 in DNA: TGTGCCAGCAGCCCCGTCCGGGGGGGCAGAAAGGACAATGAGCAGTTCTTC. This rearrangement joins TRBV7-9 to TRBJ2-1; TRBD2 agrees at 8 bases. Germline V gene data show CDR1 as SEHNR and CDR2 as FQNEAQ (reference sequence). The CDR3 is 17 amino acids. Trimming took 5 bases from V and 5 from J; bases not matched to a gene: 14.

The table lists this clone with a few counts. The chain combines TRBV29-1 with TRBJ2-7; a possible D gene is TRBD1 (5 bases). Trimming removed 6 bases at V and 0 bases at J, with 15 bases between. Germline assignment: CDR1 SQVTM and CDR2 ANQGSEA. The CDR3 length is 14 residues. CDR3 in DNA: TGCAGCGTAACAGGTCCATCAGCCTCCTACGAGCAGTACTTC. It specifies CSVTGPSASYEQYF.

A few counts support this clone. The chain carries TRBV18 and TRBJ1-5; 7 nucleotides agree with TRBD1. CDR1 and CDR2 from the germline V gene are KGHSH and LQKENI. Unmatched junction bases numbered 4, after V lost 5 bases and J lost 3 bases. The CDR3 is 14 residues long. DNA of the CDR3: TGTGCCAGCTCAGCCGGGACAGACAATCAGCCCCAGCATTTT. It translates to CASSAGTDNQPQHF.

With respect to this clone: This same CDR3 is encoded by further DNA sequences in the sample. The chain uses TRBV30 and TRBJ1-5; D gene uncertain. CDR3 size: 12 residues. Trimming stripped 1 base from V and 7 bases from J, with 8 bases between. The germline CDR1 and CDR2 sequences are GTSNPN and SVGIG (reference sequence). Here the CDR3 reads CAWSGGGQPQHF. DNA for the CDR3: TGTGCCTGGAGTGGGGGAGGGCAGCCCCAGCATTTT.

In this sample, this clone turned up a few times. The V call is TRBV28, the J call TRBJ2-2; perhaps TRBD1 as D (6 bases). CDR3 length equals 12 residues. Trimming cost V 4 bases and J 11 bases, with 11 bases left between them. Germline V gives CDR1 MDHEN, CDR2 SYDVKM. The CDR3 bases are TGTGCCAGCAGTTCCCGGGACACTGAGCTGTTTTTT. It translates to CASSSRDTELFF. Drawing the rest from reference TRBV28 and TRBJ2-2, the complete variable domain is DVKVTQSSRYLVKRTGEKVFLECVQDMDHENMFWYRQDPGLGLRLIYFSYDVKMKEKGDIPEGYSVSREKKERFSLILESASTNQTSMYLCASSSRDTELFFGEGSRLTVL.

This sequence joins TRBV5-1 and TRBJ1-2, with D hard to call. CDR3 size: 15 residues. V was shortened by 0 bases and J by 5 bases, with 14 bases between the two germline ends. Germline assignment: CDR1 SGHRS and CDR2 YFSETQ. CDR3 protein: CASSLDPSEIYGYTF. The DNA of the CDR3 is TGCGCCAGCAGCTTGGACCCATCCGAAATATATGGCTACACCTTC.

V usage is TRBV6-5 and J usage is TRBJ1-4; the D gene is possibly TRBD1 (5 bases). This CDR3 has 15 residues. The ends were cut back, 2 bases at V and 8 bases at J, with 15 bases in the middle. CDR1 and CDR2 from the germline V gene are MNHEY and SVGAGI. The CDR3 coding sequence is TGTGCCAGCAGTTACCTAGGGGTTTCGGGAGAAAAACTGTTTTTT. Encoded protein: CASSYLGVSGEKLFF.

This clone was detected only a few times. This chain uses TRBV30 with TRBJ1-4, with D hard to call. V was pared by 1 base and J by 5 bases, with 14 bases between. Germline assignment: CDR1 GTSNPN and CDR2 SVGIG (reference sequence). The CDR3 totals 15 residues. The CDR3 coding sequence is TGTGCCTGGAGTGGGAGGATCCCGATCAATGAAAAACTGTTTTTT. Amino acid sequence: CAWSGRIPINEKLFF.

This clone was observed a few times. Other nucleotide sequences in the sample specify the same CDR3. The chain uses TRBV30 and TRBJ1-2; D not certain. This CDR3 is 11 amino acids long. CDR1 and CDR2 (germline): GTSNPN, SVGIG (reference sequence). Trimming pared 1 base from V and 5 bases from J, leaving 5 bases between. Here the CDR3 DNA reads TGTGCCTGGAGTGCTGGGTATGGCTACACCTTC. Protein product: CAWSAGYGYTF.

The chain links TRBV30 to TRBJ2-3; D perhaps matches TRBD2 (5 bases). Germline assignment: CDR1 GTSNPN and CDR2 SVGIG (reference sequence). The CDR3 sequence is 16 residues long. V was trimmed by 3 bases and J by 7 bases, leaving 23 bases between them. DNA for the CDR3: TGTGCCTGGAGCCCGGGGTTAGCGCACTTCAGGAATACGCAGTATTTT. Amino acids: CAWSPGLAHFRNTQYF.

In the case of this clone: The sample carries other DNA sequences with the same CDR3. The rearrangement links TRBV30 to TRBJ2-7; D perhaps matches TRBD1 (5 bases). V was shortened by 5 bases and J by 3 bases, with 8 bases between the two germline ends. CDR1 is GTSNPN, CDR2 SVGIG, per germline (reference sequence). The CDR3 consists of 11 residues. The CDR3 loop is CAWSTVYEQYF. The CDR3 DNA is TGTGCCTGGTCGACAGTCTACGAGCAGTACTTC.

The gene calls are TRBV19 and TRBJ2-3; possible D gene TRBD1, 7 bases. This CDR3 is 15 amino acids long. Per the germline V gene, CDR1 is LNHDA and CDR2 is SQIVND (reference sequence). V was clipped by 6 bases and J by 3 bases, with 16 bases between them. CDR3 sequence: CASRTEGARTDTQYF. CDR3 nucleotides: TGTGCCAGTAGGACGGAGGGGGCGAGAACAGATACGCAGTATTTT.

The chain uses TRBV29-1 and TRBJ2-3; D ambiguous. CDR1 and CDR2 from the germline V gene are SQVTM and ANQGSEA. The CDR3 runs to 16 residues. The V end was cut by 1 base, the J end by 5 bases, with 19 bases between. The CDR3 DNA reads TGCAGCGTTGAAGGGGGAAGACCAGGCGTTCGAGATACGCAGTATTTT. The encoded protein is CSVEGGRPGVRDTQYF.